Listed below are T cell receptor beta chains from one sample, sequenced in a study of CD8 T cells in Susac syndrome. TCRdb independently ran MiXCR on the immunoSEQ multiplex PCR reads; one entry per CDR3 protein. The sample has some 200,000 distinct CDR3 sequences; approximately 94% are singletons. Sequenced input: CD4+ T cells from PBMCs. Source of these receptors: a human donor with Susac syndrome. CDR3s include the opening cysteine and the closing phenylalanine or tryptophan. A D gene is named only where the DNA matches it firmly. Clone sizes are given selectively: once, few, many, or a class where the clone is expanded.

clone_size j_call d_call v_call cdr3_aa cdr3_nt
NA TRBJ1-6 TRBD1 TRBV5-4 CASSRGPDSPLHF TGTGCCAGCAGCAGGGGGCCAGATTCACCCCTCCACTTT
NA TRBJ2-1 NA TRBV7-9 CASSLVQRSYNEQFF TGTGCCAGCAGCTTAGTCCAGAGGTCCTACAATGAGCAGTTCTTC
NA TRBJ2-6 NA TRBV30 CAWKFRVLTILSGANVLTF TGTGCCTGGAAGTTCAGGGTTCTTACAATTCTCTCTGGGGCCAACGTCCTGACTTTC
NA TRBJ1-2 NA TRBV5-1 CASSVGPGNYGYTF TGCGCCAGCAGCGTCGGACCGGGAAACTATGGCTACACCTTC
few TRBJ2-5 NA TRBV5-1 CASSLNVGTGTQYF TGCGCCAGCAGCTTGAATGTGGGAACGGGGACCCAGTACTTC
NA TRBJ1-5 TRBD1 TRBV18 CASSPLPGGEAQHF TGTGCCAGCTCACCATTGCCAGGGGGTGAGGCCCAGCATTTT
NA TRBJ2-6 TRBD1 TRBV20-1 CSARTGAGANVLTF TGCAGTGCTCGGACAGGGGCTGGGGCCAACGTCCTGACTTTC
NA TRBJ1-5 TRBD1 TRBV19 CASRDRVGGPQHF TGTGCCAGTAGAGACAGGGTCGGTGGGCCCCAGCATTTT
NA TRBJ1-3 TRBD1 TRBV29-1 CSGQGYRNTIYF TGCAGCGGACAGGGTTACCGAAACACCATATATTTT
NA TRBJ2-3 NA TRBV3-1 CASSQERVLDTQYF TGTGCCAGCAGCCAAGAGCGGGTTCTAGATACGCAGTATTTT
few TRBJ1-5 TRBD1 TRBV3-1 CASSLTGDSNQPQHF TGTGCCAGCAGCCTCACAGGGGATAGCAATCAGCCCCAGCATTTT
NA TRBJ2-2 TRBD1 TRBV6-1 CASSPLNDRGLSGELFF TGTGCCAGCAGTCCGCTAAACGACAGGGGGCTTTCCGGGGAGCTGTTTTTT
NA TRBJ1-4 NA TRBV29-1 CSSAFNEKLFF TGCAGCTCCGCTTTTAATGAAAAACTGTTTTTT
NA TRBJ1-3 NA TRBV5-1 CASSLAQVSGNTIYF TGCGCCAGCAGCTTGGCTCAGGTCTCTGGAAACACCATATATTTT
NA TRBJ2-3 NA TRBV6-5 CASSRGVGSGRQYF TGTGCCAGCAGCCGTGGGGTGGGTAGCGGAAGGCAGTATTTT
few TRBJ1-1 NA TRBV20-1 CSVRVNTEAFF TGCAGTGTAAGAGTGAACACTGAAGCTTTCTTT
NA TRBJ2-5 NA TRBV10-2 CASSESGAETQYF TGCGCCAGCAGTGAGTCAGGTGCAGAGACCCAGTACTTC
NA TRBJ1-1 TRBD1 TRBV4-2 CASSHSTGTGELSALF TGTGCCAGCAGCCACTCTACCGGGACAGGGGAGTTATCAGCTCTCTTT
NA TRBJ2-1 NA TRBV15 CATSKGGPEQFF TGTGCCACCAGCAAGGGTGGACCTGAGCAGTTCTTC
NA TRBJ1-3 NA TRBV3-1 CASSQTGLFSGNTIYF TGTGCCAGCAGCCAAACAGGGTTATTCTCTGGAAACACCATATATTTT
NA TRBJ1-5 NA TRBV29-1 CSVVDQGLQHF TGCAGCGTTGTGGACCAGGGTCTCCAGCATTTT
NA TRBJ2-7 NA TRBV5-4 CASSLAGSLSYEQYF TGTGCCAGCAGCTTGGCGGGGAGCCTTTCCTACGAGCAGTACTTC
NA TRBJ2-3 NA TRBV20-1 CSAGSPKGSTDTQYF TGCAGTGCTGGATCCCCAAAGGGAAGCACAGATACGCAGTATTTT
NA TRBJ1-2 TRBD1 TRBV28 CASSQGQGVYYGYTF TGTGCCAGCAGCCAAGGACAGGGGGTATACTATGGCTACACCTTC
NA TRBJ2-1 NA TRBV28 CASNLAIYNEQFF TGTGCCAGCAACCTGGCCATTTACAATGAGCAGTTCTTC
NA TRBJ1-5 NA TRBV4-2 CASSQDLRAGAYQPQHF TGTGCCAGCAGCCAAGATTTAAGGGCAGGGGCCTATCAGCCCCAGCATTTT
NA TRBJ1-2 NA TRBV3-1 CASSQGTGRGYTF TGTGCCAGCAGCCAAGGGACTGGCCGGGGCTACACCTTC
once TRBJ2-3 NA TRBV9 CASGGYTDTQYF TGTGCCAGCGGGGGCTACACAGATACGCAGTATTTT
once TRBJ1-2 TRBD1 TRBV20-1 CSANIQGGGGYTF TGCAGTGCTAACATACAGGGGGGCGGTGGCTACACCTTC
NA TRBJ2-1 NA TRBV14 CASSQGSYNEQFF TGTGCCAGCAGCCAAGGGTCCTACAATGAGCAGTTCTTC